The sequence of this T cell receptor beta chain was determined in a study of T cell responses to AZD1222 COVID-19 vaccine. This clone has more than one count but fewer than ten. V was pared by 5 bases and J by 0 bases, with 3 bases of the junction left unmatched. The CDR3 consists of 14 residues. In germline, CDR1 is MNHEY, CDR2 SVGAGI. Only in-frame clones appear in the TCRdb table, and some are missing; sequencing was by immunoSEQ multiplex PCR. The sample records 150,000 to 200,000 clones, 70% to 90% being singletons. The V gene is TRBV6-5, the J gene TRBJ1-1; 7 bases map to TRBD1. This receptor was identified in an adult who received the AZD1222 COVID-19 vaccine. Sequencing was performed on peripheral blood, taken 28 days after the second AZD1222 dose. The CDR3 DNA sequence: TGTGCCAGCAGTCTAGGGGGCTTGAACACTGAAGCTTTCTTT. It translates to CASSLGGLNTEAFF.